One and the same sample provided the 8 T cell receptor beta chains below, sequenced in a study of OX40 agonist ivuxolimab in advanced cancers. Generated by immunoSEQ multiplex PCR, the TCRdb table keeps only in-frame clones and is missing some. This sample has 55,000 to 90,000 clones, with roughly 80% found just once. The sample was CD4+ or CD8+ T cells sorted from blood, taken in a trial of the OX40 agonist ivuxolimab. These receptors all come from an adult with an advanced solid tumor such as melanoma, head and neck, liver or kidney cancer.

This clone was detected only a few times. The J gene is TRBJ2-5, the V gene TRBV6-6; 8 nucleotides match TRBD2. CDR1 is MNHNY, CDR2 SVGAGI, per germline (reference sequence). CDR3 size: 14 residues. The ends lost 7 bases at V and 2 bases at J; junction bases unmatched: 6. The chain's CDR3 is CASTTGGAQETQYF. CDR3 DNA: TGTGCCAGCACAACGGGGGGGGCGCAAGAGACCCAGTACTTC.

This clone was counted once. The chain recombines TRBV6-1 with TRBJ2-7; D is perhaps TRBD2 (6 bases). Germline lookup yields CDR1 MNHNS and CDR2 SASEGT. Trimming cost V 5 bases and J 2 bases, with 13 bases left between them. The CDR3 covers 14 residues. CDR3 sequence reads: CASSTRLGTYEQYF. In nucleotides, the CDR3 is TGTGCCAGCAGTACTCGACTAGGAACCTACGAGCAGTACTTC.

This chain connects TRBV5-8 to TRBJ2-6; no clear D gene. Germline assignment: CDR1 SGHTS and CDR2 YDEGEE. CDR3 length equals 15 residues. Trimming removed 0 bases from V and 0 bases from J, with 4 bases in between. The CDR3 coding sequence is TGTGCCAGCAGCTTGGACAGCTCTGGGGCCAACGTCCTGACTTTC. Encoded protein: CASSLDSSGANVLTF.

This chain joins TRBV5-6 and TRBJ2-6; D is unresolved. Germline assignment: CDR1 SGHDT and CDR2 YYEEEE. With 7 bases removed from V and 4 bases from J, the gap between germline ends came to 15 bases. This CDR3 spans 15 amino acids. This chain's CDR3 is CASQSVNGGANVLTF. CDR3 DNA sequence: TGTGCCAGCCAGTCCGTCAATGGGGGGGCCAACGTCCTGACTTTC.

This sequence joins TRBV7-9 and TRBJ2-1, with 8 bases matching TRBD1. This CDR3 comprises 13 residues. V was pared by 4 bases and J by 6 bases, with 2 bases of the junction left unmatched. The germline V gene encodes CDR1 SEHNR and CDR2 FQNEAQ (reference sequence). The DNA of the CDR3 is TGTGCCAGCAGCTACAGGGGGGTCAATGAGCAGTTCTTC. Translation: CASSYRGVNEQFF. The whole variable domain, remainder taken from reference TRBV7-9 and TRBJ2-1, is DTGVSQNPRHKITKRGQNVTFRCDPISEHNRLYWYRQTLGQGPEFLTYFQNEAQLEKSRLLSDRFSAERPKGSFSTLEIQRTEQGDSAMYLCASSYRGVNEQFFGPGTRLTVL.

In DNA form, the CDR3 reads TGTGCCAGCAGGGGCGTCAATAATTCACCCCTCCACTTT. Amino acid sequence: CASRGVNNSPLHF. This chain uses TRBV28 with TRBJ1-6; D is ambiguous. With 6 bases removed from V and 5 bases from J, the gap between germline ends came to 8 bases. The CDR3 length is 13 residues. Germline values: CDR1 MDHEN, CDR2 SYDVKM.

V usage is TRBV9 and J usage is TRBJ2-1, with D unclear. Trimming left V 0 bases short and J 7 bases short, with 14 bases between. There are 15 residues in the CDR3. Germline V gene lookup returns CDR1 SGDLS and CDR2 YYNGEE. The CDR3 spells CASSVGNSKMNEQFF. CDR3 DNA sequence: TGTGCCAGCAGCGTAGGTAACAGTAAGATGAATGAGCAGTTCTTC.

The rearrangement uses TRBV6-1 and TRBJ2-1; a weak D match, TRBD1 (6 bases). Between the trimmed V and J ends, which lost 8 bases and 1 base, there was a span of 12 bases. This CDR3 is built from 14 residues. Germline V gene sequence: CDR1 MNHNS, CDR2 SASEGT. The CDR3 spells CASVLDRSYNEQFF. The CDR3 nucleotides are TGTGCCAGCGTCCTTGACAGGTCCTACAATGAGCAGTTCTTC.